The 19 T cell receptor beta chains reported below all come from one sample, sequenced in a study of shared clonotypes between healthy human individuals. TCRdb keeps only in-frame clones here, not all; method: immunoSEQ multiplex PCR. This sample carries about 110,000 clones, around 66% of them seen once, and the ten largest clones take 20% to 25%. Source material: memory CD8+ T cells sorted from blood. As to subset: CD45RO+ cells pooled with CCR7-negative TemRA cells. All receptors derive from a woman in her 30s in good health.

The table lists this clone with a count of one. This sequence joins TRBV19 and TRBJ1-1; no clear D gene. The V and J ends lost 7 bases and 1 base respectively, with 10 bases between them. The CDR3 length is 13 residues. Germline V gene sequence: CDR1 LNHDA, CDR2 SQIVND (reference sequence). The CDR3 DNA is TGTGCCAGTATGAAGAGCCCGAACACTGAAGCTTTCTTT. This encodes CASMKSPNTEAFF.

The chain couples TRBV14 to TRBJ2-1; 7 bases agree with TRBD1. This CDR3 is built from 15 residues. Germline assignment: CDR1 SGHDN and CDR2 FVKESK. V shed 0 bases, J shed 9 bases, and the junction held 8 bases outside the gene matches. The CDR3 region is CASSQENVPGGEQFF. The CDR3 DNA is TGTGCCAGCAGCCAAGAAAACGTACCAGGGGGTGAGCAGTTCTTC.

A few counts support this clone. The CDR3 sequence is CASSAVLSYEQYF. The CDR3 DNA follows: TGTGCCAGCAGTGCAGTGTTATCCTACGAGCAGTACTTC. The chain recombines TRBV2 with TRBJ2-7; D is ambiguous. The CDR3 consists of 13 residues. V was trimmed by 4 bases and J by 1 base, leaving 8 bases between them. The germline CDR1 and CDR2 sequences are SNHLY and FYNNEI.

The chain is built from TRBV2 and TRBJ1-5; D is ambiguous. Trimming took 7 bases from V and 0 from J, leaving 7 bases between them. The CDR3 consists of 13 residues. Germline CDR1 SNHLY, CDR2 FYNNEI. The CDR3 sequence is CASKRDSNQPQHF. Here the CDR3 DNA reads TGTGCCAGCAAGAGGGATAGCAATCAGCCCCAGCATTTT. The full variable domain, completed using reference TRBV2 and TRBJ1-5, is EPEVTQTPSHQVTQMGQEVILRCVPISNHLYFYWYRQILGQKVEFLVSFYNNEISEKSEIFDDQFSVERPDGSNFTLKIRSTKLEDSAMYFCASKRDSNQPQHFGDGTRLSIL.

The gene calls are TRBV28 and TRBJ2-1; 8 positions agree with TRBD2. CDR1 and CDR2 (germline): MDHEN, SYDVKM. CDR3 length equals 14 residues. The V segment lost 7 bases and the J segment 7 bases; nucleotides outside the gene matches: 9. CDR3 residues: CASNGRALWNEQFF. In DNA form, the CDR3 reads TGTGCCAGCAACGGGAGGGCCCTTTGGAATGAGCAGTTCTTC.

This clone was picked up a small number of times. This chain uses TRBV9 with TRBJ2-2; D possibly corresponds to TRBD1 (5 bases). Trimming took 0 bases from V and 7 from J, leaving 10 bases between them. The CDR3 extends over 14 amino acids. Germline assignment: CDR1 SGDLS and CDR2 YYNGEE. The CDR3 coding sequence is TGTGCCAGCAGCGTAGTGCAAAGGGGCGGGGAGCTGTTTTTT. Translated: CASSVVQRGGELFF.

The chain carries TRBV10-3 and TRBJ2-7; D ambiguous. V was clipped by 4 bases and J by 2 bases, with 15 bases between them. This CDR3 spans 15 amino acids. From germline, CDR1 is ENHRY and CDR2 SYGVKD. The CDR3 sequence: CAISVALGLAYEQYF. The CDR3 DNA reads as TGTGCCATCAGTGTGGCCCTAGGGCTAGCCTACGAGCAGTACTTC.

The rearrangement joins TRBV5-1 to TRBJ2-2; D is undetermined. Trimming removed 2 bases from V and 0 bases from J, with 11 bases in between. The CDR3 contains 16 residues. In germline, CDR1 is SGHRS, CDR2 YFSETQ. This CDR3 reads CASSLLAYPNTGELFF. The CDR3 DNA follows: TGCGCCAGCAGCTTATTAGCTTATCCGAACACCGGGGAGCTGTTTTTT.

The gene calls are TRBV6-6 and TRBJ2-1; tentative D call: TRBD2 (6 bases). Deletions cut 4 bases from V and 3 bases from J, with 13 bases between. The length of the CDR3 is 15 residues. The V gene's germline CDR1 is MNHNY and CDR2 SVGAGI (reference sequence). The CDR3 sequence is CASSSVSGLYNEQFF. DNA of the CDR3: TGTGCCAGCAGTTCCGTGAGCGGGCTCTACAATGAGCAGTTCTTC.

V and J are TRBV11-2 and TRBJ2-5, with D maybe TRBD1 (6 bases). The last part of the DNA fits TRBJ2-7 better; the J call may be wrong. Germline assignment: CDR1 SGHAT and CDR2 FQNNGV. CDR3 length: 15 residues. The chain's CDR3 is CASSSRTASSYEQYF. CDR3 DNA sequence: TGTGCCAGCAGCTCCCGGACAGCGAGCTCCTACGAGCAGTACTTC.

This chain joins TRBV6-5 and TRBJ2-2; D remains ambiguous. The V end was cut by 4 bases, the J end by 4 bases, with 4 bases between. Germline V gene lookup returns CDR1 MNHEY and CDR2 SVGAGI. The CDR3 is 12 amino acids. CDR3 DNA sequence: TGTGCCAGCAGTTGGGGCACCGGGGAGCTGTTTTTT. It encodes CASSWGTGELFF.

The V gene is TRBV10-1, the J gene TRBJ1-3; D is unclear. The germline gives CDR1 WNHNN, CDR2 SYGVQD (reference sequence). The CDR3 is 16 amino acids. Deletions cut 6 bases from V and 2 bases from J, with 17 bases between. The CDR3 DNA follows: TGCGCCAGCAGCCCGGGAAGGAGCGGAGCTGGAAACACCATATATTTT. This translates into CASSPGRSGAGNTIYF.

The chain carries TRBV11-3 and TRBJ2-3, with D possibly matching TRBD1 (6 bases). The germline CDR1 and CDR2 sequences are SGHNT and YENEEA. CDR3 length: 15 residues. Trimming pared 6 bases from V and 2 bases from J, leaving 15 bases between. CDR3 DNA sequence: TGTGCCAGCAGTTATAGAGACAGGCCCACAGATACGCAGTATTTT. It specifies CASSYRDRPTDTQYF.

This clone was detected a few times. The chain links TRBV7-2 to TRBJ2-2; D call uncertain. V lost 3 bases to trimming and J lost 3 bases, with 11 bases between them. Germline-derived CDR1 and CDR2 are SGHTA and FQGNSA. The CDR3 sequence is 15 residues long. In DNA form, the CDR3 reads TGTGCCAGCAGCTTTGGGCAGCTAGACACCGGGGAGCTGTTTTTT. Translated: CASSFGQLDTGELFF.

The table lists this clone with a count of one. The CDR3 DNA reads as TGCGCCAGCAGCCAAACAGCCTTCGCGAACACCGGGGAGCTGTTTTTT. It specifies CASSQTAFANTGELFF. V and J are TRBV4-1 and TRBJ2-2; unclear D gene. Trimming removed 2 bases from V and 0 bases from J, with 10 bases in between. Germline loops: CDR1 MGHRA, CDR2 YSYEKL. The CDR3 has 16 residues.

This chain joins TRBV2 and TRBJ2-7; 9 bases match TRBD2. CDR3 size: 16 residues. Germline V gene sequence: CDR1 SNHLY, CDR2 FYNNEI. V was pared by 3 bases and J by 3 bases, with 9 bases of the junction left unmatched. DNA of the CDR3: TGTGCCAGCAGTGACCCTAGCGGGAAGAACCTCTACGAGCAGTACTTC. Translation: CASSDPSGKNLYEQYF. The full variable domain, in which reference TRBV2 and TRBJ2-7 provide the parts outside the CDR3, is EPEVTQTPSHQVTQMGQEVILRCVPISNHLYFYWYRQILGQKVEFLVSFYNNEISEKSEIFDDQFSVERPDGSNFTLKIRSTKLEDSAMYFCASSDPSGKNLYEQYFGPGTRLTVT.

The chain links TRBV10-3 to TRBJ2-7, with 8 nucleotides matching TRBD2. V shed 2 bases and J 7 bases; nucleotides not matched to a gene: 7. CDR3 length: 14 amino acids. Looked up from germline, CDR1 is ENHRY and CDR2 is SYGVKD. The CDR3 spells CAISEELAEEEQYF. The CDR3 DNA sequence: TGTGCCATCAGTGAGGAACTAGCGGAGGAGGAGCAGTACTTC.

The chain recombines TRBV7-6 with TRBJ2-2; D is unclear. The CDR3 is 13 residues long. CDR1 SGHVS and CDR2 FNYEAQ come from the germline V gene. V lost 2 bases to trimming and J lost 5 bases, with 6 bases between them. Here the CDR3 DNA reads TGTGCCAGCAGCTTATCCGAGACCGGGGAGCTGTTTTTT. Translated, it gives CASSLSETGELFF.

The table lists this clone with many counts. CDR3 nucleotides: TGCGCCAGCAGTGAGGGGGACAGCTCCTACGAGCAGTACTTC. Protein sequence: CASSEGDSSYEQYF. This chain connects TRBV10-2 to TRBJ2-7; TRBD1 aligns across 7 bases. Per germline, CDR1 WSHSY and CDR2 SAAADI. The CDR3 runs 14 residues. The V segment lost 2 bases and the J segment 0 bases; nucleotides outside the gene matches: 1.